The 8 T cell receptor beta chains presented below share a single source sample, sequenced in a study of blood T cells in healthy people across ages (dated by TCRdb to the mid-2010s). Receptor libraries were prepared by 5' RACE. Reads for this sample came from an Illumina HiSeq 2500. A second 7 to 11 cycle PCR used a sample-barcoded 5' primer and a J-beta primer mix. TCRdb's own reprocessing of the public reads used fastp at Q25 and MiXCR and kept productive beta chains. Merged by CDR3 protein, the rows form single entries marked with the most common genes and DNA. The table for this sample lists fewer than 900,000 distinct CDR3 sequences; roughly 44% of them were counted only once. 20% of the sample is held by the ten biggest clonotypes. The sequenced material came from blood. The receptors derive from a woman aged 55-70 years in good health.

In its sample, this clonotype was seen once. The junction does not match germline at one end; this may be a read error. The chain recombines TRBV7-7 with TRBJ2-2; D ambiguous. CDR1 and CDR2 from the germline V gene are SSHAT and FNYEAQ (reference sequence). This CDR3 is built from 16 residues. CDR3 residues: CASSTTGPPNTGELFF. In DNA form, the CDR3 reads TGTGCTAGCAGTACTACCGGGCCCCCGAACACCGGGGAGCTGTTTTTT. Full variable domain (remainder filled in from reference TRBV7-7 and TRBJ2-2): GAGVSQSPRYKVTKRGQDVTLRCDPISSHATLYWYQQALGQGPEFLTYFNYEAQPDKSGLPSDRFSAERPEGSISTLTIQRTEQRDSAMYRCASSTTGPPNTGELFFGEGSRLTVL.

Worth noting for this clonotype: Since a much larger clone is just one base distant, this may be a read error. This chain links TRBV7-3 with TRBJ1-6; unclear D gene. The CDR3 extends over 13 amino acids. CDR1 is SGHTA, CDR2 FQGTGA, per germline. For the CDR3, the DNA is TGTGCCAGCAGCGAGAAGCTGAATTCACTCCTCCACTTT. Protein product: CASSEKLNSLLHF.

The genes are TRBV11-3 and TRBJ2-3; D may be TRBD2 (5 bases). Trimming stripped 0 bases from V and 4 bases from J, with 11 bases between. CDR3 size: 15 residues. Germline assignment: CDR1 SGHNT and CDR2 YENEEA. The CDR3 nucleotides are TGTGCCAGCAGCTTAGAGGCTCGGGGTCCAGATACGCAGTATTTT. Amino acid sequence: CASSLEARGPDTQYF.

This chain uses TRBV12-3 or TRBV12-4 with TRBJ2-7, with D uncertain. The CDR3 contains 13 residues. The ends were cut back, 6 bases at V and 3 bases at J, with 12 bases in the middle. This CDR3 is CASSPTYGYEQYF. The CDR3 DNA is TGTGCCAGCAGCCCTACGTATGGCTACGAGCAGTACTTC.

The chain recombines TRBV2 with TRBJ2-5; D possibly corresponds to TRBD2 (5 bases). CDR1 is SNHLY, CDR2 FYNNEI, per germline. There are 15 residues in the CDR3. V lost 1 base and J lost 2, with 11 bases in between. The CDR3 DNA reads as TGTGCCAGCAGTGAAGGGGAGACTATACAAGAGACCCAGTACTTC. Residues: CASSEGETIQETQYF.

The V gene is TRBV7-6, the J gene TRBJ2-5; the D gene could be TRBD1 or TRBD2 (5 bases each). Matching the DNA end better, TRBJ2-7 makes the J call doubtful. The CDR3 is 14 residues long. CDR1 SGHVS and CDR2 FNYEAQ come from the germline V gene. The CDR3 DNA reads TGTGCCAGCAGCTTAGGAGGGGAGATGGGCGAGCAGTACTTC. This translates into CASSLGGEMGEQYF.

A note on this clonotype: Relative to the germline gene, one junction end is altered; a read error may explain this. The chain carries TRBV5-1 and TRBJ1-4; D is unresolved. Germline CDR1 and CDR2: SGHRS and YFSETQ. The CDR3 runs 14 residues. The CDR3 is CVSSLGGPNEKLFF. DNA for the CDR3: TGCGTCAGCAGCTTGGGTGGGCCTAATGAAAAACTGTTTTTT.

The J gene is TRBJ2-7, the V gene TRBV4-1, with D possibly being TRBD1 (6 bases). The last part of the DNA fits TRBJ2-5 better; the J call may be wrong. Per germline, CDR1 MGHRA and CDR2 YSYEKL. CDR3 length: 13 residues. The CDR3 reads CASSGGQRQTQYF. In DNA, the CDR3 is TGCGCCAGCAGCGGAGGACAGAGGCAGACCCAGTACTTC.